This record looks at one TCR beta chain sequence and its context. Its antigen is unidentified. Constant-region reverse primers amplified full-length variable regions, followed by semi-nested Nested Universal Primer A PCR. TCRdb reprocessed the 5' RACE reads via MiXCR and lists one record per CDR3 protein. Among under 35,000 distinct CDR3 sequences, about 25% were seen once, and the ten largest hold about 3.9%. The study's findings and limits: Tumor Tregs overlapped most with tumor, then blood, naive CD4+ cells. The TCR gene usage of tumor memory CD4+ T cells clustered together with blood and lymph node memory CD4+ cells and with lymph node naive CD4+ cells.

CD25-based Treg depletion was applied to purified naive CD4+ T cells. The sample consisted of naive CD4+ T cells sorted from a lymph node. Documented subset: naive CD4+ T cells, CD4+CD45RA+CD25-. This sequence was found in a female donor with breast cancer.

For the CDR3, the DNA is TGTGCCAGCATTCCGACAGGCGACCCATTCTATGGCTACACCTTC. Its protein product is CASIPTGDPFYGYTF. The rearrangement links TRBV6-5 to TRBJ1-2; weak D call: TRBD1 (6 bases). The germline V gene has CDR1 MNHEY and CDR2 SVGAGI. The CDR3 has 15 residues. Trimming took 7 bases from V and 4 from J, leaving 19 bases between them.